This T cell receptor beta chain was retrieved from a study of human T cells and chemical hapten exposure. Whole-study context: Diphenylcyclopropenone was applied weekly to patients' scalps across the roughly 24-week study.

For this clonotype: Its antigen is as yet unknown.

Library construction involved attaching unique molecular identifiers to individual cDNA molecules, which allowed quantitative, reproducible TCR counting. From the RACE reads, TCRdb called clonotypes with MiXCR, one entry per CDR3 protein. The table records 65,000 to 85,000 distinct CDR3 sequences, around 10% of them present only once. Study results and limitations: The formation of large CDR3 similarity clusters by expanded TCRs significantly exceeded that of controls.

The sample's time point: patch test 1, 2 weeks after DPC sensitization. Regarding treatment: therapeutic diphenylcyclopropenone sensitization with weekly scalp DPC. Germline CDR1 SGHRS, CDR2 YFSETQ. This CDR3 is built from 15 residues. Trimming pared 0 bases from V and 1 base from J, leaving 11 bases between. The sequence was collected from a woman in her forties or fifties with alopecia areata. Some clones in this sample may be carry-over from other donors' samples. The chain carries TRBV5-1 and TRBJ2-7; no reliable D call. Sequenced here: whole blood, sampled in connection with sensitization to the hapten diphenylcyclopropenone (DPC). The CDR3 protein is CASSLGYSLSYEQYF. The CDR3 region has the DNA TGCGCCAGCAGCTTGGGTTACAGCTTATCCTACGAGCAGTACTTC.